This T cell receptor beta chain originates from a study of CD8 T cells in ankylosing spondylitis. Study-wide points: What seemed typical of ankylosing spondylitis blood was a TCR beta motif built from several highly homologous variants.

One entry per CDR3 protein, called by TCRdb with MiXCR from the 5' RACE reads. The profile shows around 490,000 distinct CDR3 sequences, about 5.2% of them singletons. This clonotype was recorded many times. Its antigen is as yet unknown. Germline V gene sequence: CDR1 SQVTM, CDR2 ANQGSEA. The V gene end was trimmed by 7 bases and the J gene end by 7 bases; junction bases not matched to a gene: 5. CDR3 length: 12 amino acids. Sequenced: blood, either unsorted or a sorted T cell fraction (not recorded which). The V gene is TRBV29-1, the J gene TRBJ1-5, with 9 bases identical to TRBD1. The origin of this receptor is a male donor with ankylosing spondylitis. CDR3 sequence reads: CSARTGEQPQHF. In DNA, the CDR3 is TGCAGCGCCCGGACAGGGGAACAGCCCCAGCATTTT.